This paragraph reports one TCR beta chain. Germline CDR1 and CDR2: SNHLY and FYNNEI. The CDR3 covers 15 residues. After removal of 7 bases from V and 0 bases from J, the junction contained 9 bases not matched to a gene. The sample comes from a study of cytomegalovirus exposure and HLA in healthy donors. The PCR had 60 Vbeta and 13 Jbeta primers. Profiling relied on immunoSEQ multiplex PCR, and the TCRdb table lists in-frame clones only, not all of them. The sample contains 90,000 to 150,000 clones, 77% of which appear only once. The source material was PBMCs. This TCR came from a human donor in good health. The J gene is TRBJ2-7, the V gene TRBV2, with 7 bases that match TRBD2. As DNA, the CDR3 is TGTGCCAGCAAGGCTCATGGGGGGGTCTCCTACGAGCAGTACTTC. Amino acid sequence: CASKAHGGVSYEQYF. Full variable domain (outside the CDR3, taken from reference TRBV2 and TRBJ2-7): EPEVTQTPSHQVTQMGQEVILRCVPISNHLYFYWYRQILGQKVEFLVSFYNNEISEKSEIFDDQFSVERPDGSNFTLKIRSTKLEDSAMYFCASKAHGGVSYEQYFGPGTRLTVT.